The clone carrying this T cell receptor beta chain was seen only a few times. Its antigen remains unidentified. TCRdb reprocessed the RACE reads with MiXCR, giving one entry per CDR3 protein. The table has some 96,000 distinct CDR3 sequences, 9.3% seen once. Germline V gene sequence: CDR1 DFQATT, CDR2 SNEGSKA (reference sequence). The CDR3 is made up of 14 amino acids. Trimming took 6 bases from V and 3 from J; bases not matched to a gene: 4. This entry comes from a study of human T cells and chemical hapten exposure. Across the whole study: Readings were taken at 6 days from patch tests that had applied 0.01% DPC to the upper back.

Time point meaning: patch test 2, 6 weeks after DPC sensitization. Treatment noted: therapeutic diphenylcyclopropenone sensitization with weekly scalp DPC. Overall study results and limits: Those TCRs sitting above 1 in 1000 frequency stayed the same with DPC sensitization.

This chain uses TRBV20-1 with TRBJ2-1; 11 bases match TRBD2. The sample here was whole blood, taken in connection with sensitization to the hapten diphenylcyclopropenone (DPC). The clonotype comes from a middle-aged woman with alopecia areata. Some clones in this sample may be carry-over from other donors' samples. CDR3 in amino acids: CSAPTSGDYNEQFF. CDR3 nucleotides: TGCAGTGCCCCGACTAGCGGGGACTACAATGAGCAGTTCTTC.